The 6 T cell receptor beta chains below all came from one sample that was sequenced in a study of blood T cell repertoires in COVID-19. Measured with immunoSEQ multiplex PCR; TCRdb has only the in-frame clones, and not every one. The table records 200,000 to 250,000 clones, around nine tenths of them present only once. The source material was peripheral blood. The receptor source for this set is a woman aged 60 to 75 who had recovered from COVID-19.

The rearrangement joins TRBV7-9 to TRBJ1-3; 7 positions match TRBD1. CDR1 is SEHNR, CDR2 FQNEAQ, per germline (reference sequence). The CDR3 contains 16 residues. J lost 3 bases, V lost 3 bases, and 8 bases had no gene match. DNA of the CDR3: TGTGCCAGCAGCTTCCGACAGGGCGAAGGTGGAAACACCATATATTTT. This translates into CASSFRQGEGGNTIYF.

V and J are TRBV28 and TRBJ1-2; D gene unclear. CDR3 length: 14 amino acids. V gave up 1 base and J gave up 8 bases, with 14 bases separating them. Germline V CDR1 and CDR2: MDHEN, SYDVKM. DNA for the CDR3: TGTGCCAGCAGTTTATCCGGGTTGAGGAAGGGCTACACCTTC. Residues: CASSLSGLRKGYTF.

V gene TRBV15 combines with J gene TRBJ2-7, with 9 bases identical to TRBD2. The V and J ends lost 2 bases and 3 bases, in that order; junction bases with no gene match: 14. The CDR3 extends over 18 amino acids. Per the germline V gene, CDR1 is LNHNV and CDR2 is YYDKDF (reference sequence). The CDR3 nucleotides are TGTGCCACCAGCAGACAGTCCCCCCTAGCGGGGAGGCACTACGAGCAGTACTTC. This sequence encodes CATSRQSPLAGRHYEQYF.

Of note for this clone: A junction boundary mismatches the germline segment, possibly from a read error. The V and J genes are TRBV29-1 and TRBJ2-5, with TRBD2 identical over 10 bases. Germline V gene data show CDR1 as SQVTM and CDR2 as ANQGSEA. The CDR3 covers 13 residues. CDR3 DNA sequence: TGTAGCGTGACTAGCGGGTACCAAGAGACCCAGTACTTC. It is translated as CSVTSGYQETQYF.

The J gene is TRBJ2-1, the V gene TRBV10-3; D possibly corresponds to TRBD2 (5 bases). The V gene lost 2 bases and the J gene lost 0 bases, with 8 bases spanning the gap. Germline values: CDR1 ENHRY, CDR2 SYGVKD. This CDR3 contains 15 residues. CDR3 DNA sequence: TGTGCCATCAGTGAGGCGGGCCGCTCCTACAATGAGCAGTTCTTC. Its protein is CAISEAGRSYNEQFF.

V and J are TRBV11-3 and TRBJ2-2; tentative D call: TRBD1 (6 bases). CDR1 is SGHNT, CDR2 YENEEA, per germline. The CDR3 contains 13 residues. V lost 6 bases and J 6 bases, leaving 11 bases between the germline ends. The CDR3 protein is CASSYNRAGELFF. CDR3 nucleotide sequence: TGTGCCAGCAGTTATAACAGGGCCGGGGAGCTGTTTTTT.